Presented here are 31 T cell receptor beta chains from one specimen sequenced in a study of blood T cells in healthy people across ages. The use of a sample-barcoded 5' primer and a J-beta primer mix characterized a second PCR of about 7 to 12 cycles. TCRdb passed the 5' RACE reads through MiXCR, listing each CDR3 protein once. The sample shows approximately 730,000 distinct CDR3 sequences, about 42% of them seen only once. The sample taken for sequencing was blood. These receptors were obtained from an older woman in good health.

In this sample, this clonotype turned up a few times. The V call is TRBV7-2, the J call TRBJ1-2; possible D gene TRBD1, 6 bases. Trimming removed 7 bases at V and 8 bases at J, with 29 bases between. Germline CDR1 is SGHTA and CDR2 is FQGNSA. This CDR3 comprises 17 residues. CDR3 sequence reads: CASTLSGAGVMAMGYTF. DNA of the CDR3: TGTGCCAGCACCCTTTCTGGTGCAGGGGTTATGGCGATGGGCTACACCTTC.

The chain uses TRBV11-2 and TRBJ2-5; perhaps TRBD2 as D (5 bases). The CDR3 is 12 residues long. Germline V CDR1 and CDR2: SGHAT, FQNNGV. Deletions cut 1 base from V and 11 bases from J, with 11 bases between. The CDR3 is CASSLGRWEQYF. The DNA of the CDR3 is TGTGCCAGCAGCTTAGGGCGGTGGGAGCAGTACTTC.

The CDR3 nucleotides read TGTGCCAGCAGCCAAGGGACAGGAAGAGATACGCAGTATTTT. Its translation: CASSQGTGRDTQYF. This sequence joins TRBV3-1 and TRBJ2-3; 7 positions agree with TRBD1. This CDR3 region has 14 residues. The V segment lost 1 base and the J segment 5 bases; nucleotides outside the gene matches: 3. The germline V gene encodes CDR1 LGHDT and CDR2 YNNKEL (reference sequence).

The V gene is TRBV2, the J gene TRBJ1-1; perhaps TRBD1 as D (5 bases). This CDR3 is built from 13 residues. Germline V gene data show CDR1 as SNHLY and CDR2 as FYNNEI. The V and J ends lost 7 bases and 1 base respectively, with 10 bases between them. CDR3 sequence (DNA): TGTGCCAGCAACCTCGGACAGAACACTGAAGCTTTCTTT. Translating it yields CASNLGQNTEAFF.

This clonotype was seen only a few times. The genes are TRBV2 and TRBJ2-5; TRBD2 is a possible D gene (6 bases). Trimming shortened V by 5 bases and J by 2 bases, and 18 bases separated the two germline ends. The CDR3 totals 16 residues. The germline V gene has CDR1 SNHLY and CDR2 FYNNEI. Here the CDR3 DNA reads TGTGCCAGCAGTATCCGGAGAGGAGGGCGACAAGAGACCCAGTACTTC. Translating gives CASSIRRGGRQETQYF.

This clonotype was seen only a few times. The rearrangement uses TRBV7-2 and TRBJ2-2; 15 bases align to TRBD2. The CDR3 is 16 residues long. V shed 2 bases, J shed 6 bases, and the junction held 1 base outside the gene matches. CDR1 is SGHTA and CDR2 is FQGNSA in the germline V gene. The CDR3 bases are TGTGCCAGCAGCTTAAGGACTAGCGGGAGGGCCGGGGAGCTGTTTTTT. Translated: CASSLRTSGRAGELFF. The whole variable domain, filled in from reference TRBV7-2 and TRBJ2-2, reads GAGVSQSPSNKVTEKGKDVELRCDPISGHTALYWYRQSLGQGLEFLIYFQGNSAPDKSGLPSDRFSAERTGGSVSTLTIQRTQQEDSAVYLCASSLRTSGRAGELFFGEGSRLTVL.

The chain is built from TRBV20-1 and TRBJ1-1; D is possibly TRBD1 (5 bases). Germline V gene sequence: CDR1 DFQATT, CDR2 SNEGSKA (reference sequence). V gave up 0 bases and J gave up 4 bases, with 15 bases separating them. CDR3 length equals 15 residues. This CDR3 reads CSARDPRRGGTEAFF. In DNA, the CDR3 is TGCAGTGCTAGAGACCCCAGAAGGGGTGGCACTGAAGCTTTCTTT.

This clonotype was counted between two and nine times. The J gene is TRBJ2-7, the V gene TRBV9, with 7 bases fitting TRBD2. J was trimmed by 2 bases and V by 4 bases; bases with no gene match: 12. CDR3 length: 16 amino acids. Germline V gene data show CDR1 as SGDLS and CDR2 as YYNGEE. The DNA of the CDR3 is TGTGCCAGCAGCCTAGGCTTGACGGGGGGTACCTACGAGCAGTACTTC. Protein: CASSLGLTGGTYEQYF.

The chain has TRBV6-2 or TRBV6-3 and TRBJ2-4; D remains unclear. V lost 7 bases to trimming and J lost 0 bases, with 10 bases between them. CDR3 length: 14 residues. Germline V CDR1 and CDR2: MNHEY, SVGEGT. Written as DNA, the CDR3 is TGTGCCAGCAATCCAGAACTAGCCAAAAACATTCAGTACTTC. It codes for CASNPELAKNIQYF.

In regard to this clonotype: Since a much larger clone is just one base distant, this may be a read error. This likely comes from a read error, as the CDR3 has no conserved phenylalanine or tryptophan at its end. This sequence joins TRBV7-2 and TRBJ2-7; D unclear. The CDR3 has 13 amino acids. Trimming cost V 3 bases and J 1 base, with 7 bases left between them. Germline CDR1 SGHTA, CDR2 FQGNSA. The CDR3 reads CASSLARSYEQYL. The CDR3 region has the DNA TGTGCCAGCAGCTTGGCTCGGTCCTACGAGCAGTACCTC.

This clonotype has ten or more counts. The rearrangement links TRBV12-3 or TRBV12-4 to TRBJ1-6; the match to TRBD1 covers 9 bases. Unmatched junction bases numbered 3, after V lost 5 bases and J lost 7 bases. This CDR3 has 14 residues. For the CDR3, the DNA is TGTGCCAGCAGTCCGGGACAGGGAAATTCACCCCTCCACTTT. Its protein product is CASSPGQGNSPLHF.

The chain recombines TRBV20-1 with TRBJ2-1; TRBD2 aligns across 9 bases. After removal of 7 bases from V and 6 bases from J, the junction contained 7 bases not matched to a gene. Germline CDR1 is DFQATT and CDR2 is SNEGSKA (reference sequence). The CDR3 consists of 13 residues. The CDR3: CSVRREGLNEQFF. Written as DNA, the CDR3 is TGCAGTGTCCGGCGGGAGGGGCTCAATGAGCAGTTCTTC.

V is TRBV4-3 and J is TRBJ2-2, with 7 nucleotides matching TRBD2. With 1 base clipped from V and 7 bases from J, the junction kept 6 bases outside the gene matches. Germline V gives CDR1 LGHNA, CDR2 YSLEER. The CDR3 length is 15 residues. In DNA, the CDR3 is TGCGCCAGCAGCCAAGCGTGGGGGGGGAACGGGGAGCTGTTTTTT. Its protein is CASSQAWGGNGELFF.

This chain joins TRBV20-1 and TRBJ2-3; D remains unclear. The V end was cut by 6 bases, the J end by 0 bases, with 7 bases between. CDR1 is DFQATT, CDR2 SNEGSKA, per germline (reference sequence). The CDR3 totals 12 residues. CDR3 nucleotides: TGCAGTGCGTTACTTAGCACAGATACGCAGTATTTT. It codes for CSALLSTDTQYF.

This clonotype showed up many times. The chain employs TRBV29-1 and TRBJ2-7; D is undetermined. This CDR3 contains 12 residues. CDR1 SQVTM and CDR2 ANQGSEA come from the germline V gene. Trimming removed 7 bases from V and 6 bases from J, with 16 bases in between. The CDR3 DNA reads TGCAGCGGATCAGGACCTTCAATCGAGCAGTACTTC. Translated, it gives CSGSGPSIEQYF.

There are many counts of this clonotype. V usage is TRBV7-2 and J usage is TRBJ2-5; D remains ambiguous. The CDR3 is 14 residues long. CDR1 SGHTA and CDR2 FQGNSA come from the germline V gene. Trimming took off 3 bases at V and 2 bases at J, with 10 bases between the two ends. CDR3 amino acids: CASSLMGKQETQYF. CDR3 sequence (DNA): TGTGCCAGCAGCTTGATGGGGAAACAAGAGACCCAGTACTTC.

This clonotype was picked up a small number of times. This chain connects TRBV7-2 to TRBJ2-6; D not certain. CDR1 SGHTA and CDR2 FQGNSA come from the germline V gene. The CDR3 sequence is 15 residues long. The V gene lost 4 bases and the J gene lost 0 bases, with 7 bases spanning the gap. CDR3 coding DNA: TGTGCCAGCAGCTCATACATCTCTGGGGCCAACGTCCTGACTTTC. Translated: CASSSYISGANVLTF.

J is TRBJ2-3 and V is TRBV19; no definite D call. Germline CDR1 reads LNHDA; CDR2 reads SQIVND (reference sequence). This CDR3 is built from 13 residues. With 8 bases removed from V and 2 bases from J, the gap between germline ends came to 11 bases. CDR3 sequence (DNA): TGTGCCAGTCAGGATGGGTTCACAGATACGCAGTATTTT. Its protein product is CASQDGFTDTQYF. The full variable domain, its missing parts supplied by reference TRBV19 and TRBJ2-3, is DGGITQSPKYLFRKEGQNVTLSCEQNLNHDAMYWYRQDPGQGLRLIYYSQIVNDFQKGDIAEGYSVSREKKESFPLTVTSAQKNPTAFYLCASQDGFTDTQYFGPGTRLTVL.

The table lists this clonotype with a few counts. The CDR3 coding sequence is TGCAGCGTCCGGGACAGGGACTCACCCCTCCACTTT. It translates to CSVRDRDSPLHF. This chain connects TRBV29-1 to TRBJ1-6, with TRBD1 matching over 9 bases. The CDR3 totals 12 residues. Germline V lookup: CDR1 SQVTM, CDR2 ANQGSEA. With 6 bases clipped from V and 10 bases from J, the junction kept 4 bases outside the gene matches.

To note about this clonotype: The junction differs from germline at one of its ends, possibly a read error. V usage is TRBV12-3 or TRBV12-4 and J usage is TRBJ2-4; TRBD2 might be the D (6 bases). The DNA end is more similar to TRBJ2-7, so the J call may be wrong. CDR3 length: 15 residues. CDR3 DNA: TGTACCAGCAGTTTAAGGGGCGGGGCAGCTTACGAGCAGTACTTC. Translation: CTSSLRGGAAYEQYF.

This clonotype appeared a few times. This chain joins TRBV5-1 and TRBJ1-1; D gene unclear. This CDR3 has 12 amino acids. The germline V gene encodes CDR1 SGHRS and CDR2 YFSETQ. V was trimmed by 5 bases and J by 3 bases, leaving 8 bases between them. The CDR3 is CASSPHYTEAFF. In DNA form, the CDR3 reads TGCGCCAGCAGTCCCCACTACACTGAAGCTTTCTTT.

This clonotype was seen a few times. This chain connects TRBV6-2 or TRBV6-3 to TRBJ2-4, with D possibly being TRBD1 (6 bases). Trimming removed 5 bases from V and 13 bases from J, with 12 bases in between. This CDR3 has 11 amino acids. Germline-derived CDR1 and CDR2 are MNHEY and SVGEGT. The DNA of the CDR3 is TGTGCCAGCAGTCATAGGGGGAAGCAGTACTTC. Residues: CASSHRGKQYF.

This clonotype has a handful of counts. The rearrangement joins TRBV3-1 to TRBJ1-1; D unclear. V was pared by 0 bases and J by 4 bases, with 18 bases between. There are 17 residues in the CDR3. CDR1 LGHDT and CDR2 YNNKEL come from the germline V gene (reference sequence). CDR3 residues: CASSQDYGGLRSTEAFF. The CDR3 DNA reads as TGTGCCAGCAGCCAAGATTATGGAGGGTTAAGAAGCACTGAAGCTTTCTTT.

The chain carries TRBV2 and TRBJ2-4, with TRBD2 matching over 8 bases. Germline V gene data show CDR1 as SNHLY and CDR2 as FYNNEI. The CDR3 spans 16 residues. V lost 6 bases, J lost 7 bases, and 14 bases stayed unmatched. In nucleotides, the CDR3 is TGTGCCAGCAGGGTTAGATCGAGCGGGAGAGGCAACATTCAGTACTTC. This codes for CASRVRSSGRGNIQYF.

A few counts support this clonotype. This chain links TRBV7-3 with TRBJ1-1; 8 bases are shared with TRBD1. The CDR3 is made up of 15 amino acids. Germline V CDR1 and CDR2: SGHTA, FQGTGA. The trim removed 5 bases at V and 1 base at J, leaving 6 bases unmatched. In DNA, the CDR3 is TGTGCCAGCAGCCCTCAACAGGGGGGGAACACTGAAGCTTTCTTT. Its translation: CASSPQQGGNTEAFF.

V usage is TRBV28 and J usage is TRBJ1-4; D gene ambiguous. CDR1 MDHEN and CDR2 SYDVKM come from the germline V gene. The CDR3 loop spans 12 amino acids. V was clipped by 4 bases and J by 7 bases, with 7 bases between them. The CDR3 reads CASSSRVEKLFF. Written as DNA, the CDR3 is TGTGCCAGCAGTTCGCGGGTTGAAAAACTGTTTTTT.

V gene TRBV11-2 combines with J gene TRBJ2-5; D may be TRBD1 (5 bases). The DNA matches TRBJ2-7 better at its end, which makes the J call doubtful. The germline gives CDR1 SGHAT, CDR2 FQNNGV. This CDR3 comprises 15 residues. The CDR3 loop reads CASSLGRQNLHEQYF. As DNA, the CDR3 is TGTGCCAGCAGCTTAGGGCGACAGAACCTACACGAGCAGTACTTC.

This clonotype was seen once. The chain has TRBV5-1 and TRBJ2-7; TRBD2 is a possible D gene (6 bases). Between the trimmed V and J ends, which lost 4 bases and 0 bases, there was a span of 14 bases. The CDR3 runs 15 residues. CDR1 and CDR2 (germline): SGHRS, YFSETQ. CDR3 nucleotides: TGCGCCAGCAGCGGAGCCGGGACTTACTCCTACGAGCAGTACTTC. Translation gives CASSGAGTYSYEQYF.

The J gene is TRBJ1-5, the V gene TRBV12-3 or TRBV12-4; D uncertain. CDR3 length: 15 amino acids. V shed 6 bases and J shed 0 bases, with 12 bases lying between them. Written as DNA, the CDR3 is TGTGCCAGCAGCTTTTCGGACCATAGCAATCAGCCCCAGCATTTT. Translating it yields CASSFSDHSNQPQHF.

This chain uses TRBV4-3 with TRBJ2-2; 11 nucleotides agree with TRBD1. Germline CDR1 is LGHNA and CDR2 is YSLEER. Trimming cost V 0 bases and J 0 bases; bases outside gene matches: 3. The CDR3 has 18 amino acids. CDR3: CASSQDGQGASNTGELFF. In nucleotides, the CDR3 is TGCGCCAGCAGCCAAGATGGACAGGGGGCCTCGAACACCGGGGAGCTGTTTTTT.

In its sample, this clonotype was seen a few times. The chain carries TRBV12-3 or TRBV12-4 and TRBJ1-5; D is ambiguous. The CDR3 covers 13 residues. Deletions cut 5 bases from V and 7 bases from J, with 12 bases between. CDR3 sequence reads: CASSVSGGQPQHF. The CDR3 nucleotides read TGTGCCAGCAGTGTTTCCGGTGGACAGCCCCAGCATTTT.